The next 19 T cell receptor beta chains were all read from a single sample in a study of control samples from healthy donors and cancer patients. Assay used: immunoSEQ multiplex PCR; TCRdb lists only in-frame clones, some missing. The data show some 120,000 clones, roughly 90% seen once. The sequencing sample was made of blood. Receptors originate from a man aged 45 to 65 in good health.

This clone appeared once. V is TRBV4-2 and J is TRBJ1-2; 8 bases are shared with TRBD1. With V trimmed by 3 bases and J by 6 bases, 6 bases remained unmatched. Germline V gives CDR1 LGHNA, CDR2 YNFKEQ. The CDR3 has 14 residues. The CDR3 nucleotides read TGTGCCAGCAGCCAGGAGGGACAGGTGGATGGCTACACCTTC. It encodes CASSQEGQVDGYTF.

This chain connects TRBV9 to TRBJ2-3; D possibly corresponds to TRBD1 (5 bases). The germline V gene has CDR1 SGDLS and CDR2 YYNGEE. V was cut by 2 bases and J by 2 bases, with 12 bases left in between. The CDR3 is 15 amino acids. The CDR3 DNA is TGTGCCAGCAGCGTGAAGAGTGGGGCCACAGATACGCAGTATTTT. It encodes CASSVKSGATDTQYF.

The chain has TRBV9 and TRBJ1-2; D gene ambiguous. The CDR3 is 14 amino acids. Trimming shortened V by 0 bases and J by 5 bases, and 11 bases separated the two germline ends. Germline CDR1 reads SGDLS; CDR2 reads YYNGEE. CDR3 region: CASSVGGSQYGYTF. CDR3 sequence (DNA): TGTGCCAGCAGCGTAGGAGGCTCACAGTATGGCTACACCTTC.

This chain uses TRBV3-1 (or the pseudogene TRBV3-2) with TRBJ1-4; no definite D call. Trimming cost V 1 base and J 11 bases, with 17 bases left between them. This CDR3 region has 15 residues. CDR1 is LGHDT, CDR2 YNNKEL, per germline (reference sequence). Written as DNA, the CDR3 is TGTGCCAGCAGCCAAGGGCAGGCAGGACCTTCGAAACTGTTTTTT. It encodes CASSQGQAGPSKLFF.

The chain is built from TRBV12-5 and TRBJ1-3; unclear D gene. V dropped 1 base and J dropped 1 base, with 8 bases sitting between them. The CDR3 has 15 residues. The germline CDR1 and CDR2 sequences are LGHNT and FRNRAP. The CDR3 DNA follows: TGTGCTAGTGGTTTGGAGCTGGGGTCTGGAAACACCATATATTTT. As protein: CASGLELGSGNTIYF.

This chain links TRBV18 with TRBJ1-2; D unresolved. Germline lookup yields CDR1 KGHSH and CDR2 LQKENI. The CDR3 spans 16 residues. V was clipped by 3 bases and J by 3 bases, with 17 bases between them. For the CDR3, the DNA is TGTGCCAGCTCACCCTCGAGGAGGGATCAATACTATGGCTACACCTTC. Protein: CASSPSRRDQYYGYTF.

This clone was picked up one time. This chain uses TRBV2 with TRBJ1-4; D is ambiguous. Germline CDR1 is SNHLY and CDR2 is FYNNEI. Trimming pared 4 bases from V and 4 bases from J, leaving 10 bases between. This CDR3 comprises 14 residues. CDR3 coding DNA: TGTGCCAGCAGTGTCGCCAGGTATAATGAAAAACTGTTTTTT. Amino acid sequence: CASSVARYNEKLFF.

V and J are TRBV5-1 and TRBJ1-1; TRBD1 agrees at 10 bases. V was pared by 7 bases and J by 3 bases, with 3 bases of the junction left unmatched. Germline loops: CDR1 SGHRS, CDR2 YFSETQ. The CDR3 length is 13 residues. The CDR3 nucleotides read TGCGCCAGCTTAGGACAGGGGGACACTGAAGCTTTCTTT. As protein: CASLGQGDTEAFF.

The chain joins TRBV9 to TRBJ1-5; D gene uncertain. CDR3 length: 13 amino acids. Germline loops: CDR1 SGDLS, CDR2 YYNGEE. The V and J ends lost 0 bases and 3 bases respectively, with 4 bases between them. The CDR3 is CASSVGNNQPQHF. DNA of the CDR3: TGTGCCAGCAGCGTAGGGAACAATCAGCCCCAGCATTTT.

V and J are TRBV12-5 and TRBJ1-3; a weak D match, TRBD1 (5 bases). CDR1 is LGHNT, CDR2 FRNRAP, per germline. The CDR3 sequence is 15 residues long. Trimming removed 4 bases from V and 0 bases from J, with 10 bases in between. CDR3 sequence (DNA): TGTGCTAGTGGTTCGGGACTCGCCTCTGGAAACACCATATATTTT. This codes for CASGSGLASGNTIYF.

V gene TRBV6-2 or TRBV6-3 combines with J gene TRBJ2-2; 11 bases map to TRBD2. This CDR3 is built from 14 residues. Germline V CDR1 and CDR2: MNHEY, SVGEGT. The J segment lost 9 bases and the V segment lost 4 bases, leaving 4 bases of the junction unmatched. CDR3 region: CASSSSGGPRELFF. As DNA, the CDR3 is TGTGCCAGCAGTTCTAGCGGGGGGCCCAGGGAGCTGTTTTTT.

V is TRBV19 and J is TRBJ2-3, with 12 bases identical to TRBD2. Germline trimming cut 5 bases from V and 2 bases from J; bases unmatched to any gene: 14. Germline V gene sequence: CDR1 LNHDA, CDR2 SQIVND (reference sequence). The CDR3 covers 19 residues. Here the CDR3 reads CASSFGLAGPGGTTDTQYF. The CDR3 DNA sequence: TGTGCCAGTAGTTTCGGACTAGCGGGGCCAGGGGGGACCACAGATACGCAGTATTTT.

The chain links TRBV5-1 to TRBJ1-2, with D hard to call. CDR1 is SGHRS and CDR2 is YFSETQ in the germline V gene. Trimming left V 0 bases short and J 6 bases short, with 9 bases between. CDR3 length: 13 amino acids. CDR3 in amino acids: CASSLAPGNGYTF. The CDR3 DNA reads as TGCGCCAGCAGCTTGGCCCCGGGGAATGGCTACACCTTC.

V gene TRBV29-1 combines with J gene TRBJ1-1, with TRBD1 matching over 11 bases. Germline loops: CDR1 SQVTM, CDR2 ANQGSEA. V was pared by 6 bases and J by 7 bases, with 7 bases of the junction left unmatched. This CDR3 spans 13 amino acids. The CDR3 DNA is TGCAGCGTACCCGGGACAGGGGGATTTGAAGCTTTCTTT. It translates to CSVPGTGGFEAFF. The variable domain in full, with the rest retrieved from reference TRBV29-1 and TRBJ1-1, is SAVISQKPSRDICQRGTSLTIQCQVDSQVTMMFWYRQQPGQSLTLIATANQGSEATYESGFVIDKFPISRPNLTFSTLTVSNMSPEDSSIYLCSVPGTGGFEAFFGQGTRLTVV.

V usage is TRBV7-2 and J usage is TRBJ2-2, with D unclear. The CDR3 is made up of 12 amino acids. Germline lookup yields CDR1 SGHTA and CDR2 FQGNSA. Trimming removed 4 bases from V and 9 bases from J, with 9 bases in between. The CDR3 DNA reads TGTGCCAGCAGCTCCCTGTACCGGGAGCTGTTTTTT. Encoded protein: CASSSLYRELFF.

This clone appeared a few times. CDR3 sequence: CASSEGVTEAFF. CDR3 nucleotides: TGTGCCAGCAGTGAAGGGGTTACTGAAGCTTTCTTT. The J gene is TRBJ1-1, the V gene TRBV6-1; no reliable D call. V gave up 1 base and J gave up 5 bases, with 5 bases separating them. Per germline, CDR1 MNHNS and CDR2 SASEGT. The CDR3 is 12 amino acids.

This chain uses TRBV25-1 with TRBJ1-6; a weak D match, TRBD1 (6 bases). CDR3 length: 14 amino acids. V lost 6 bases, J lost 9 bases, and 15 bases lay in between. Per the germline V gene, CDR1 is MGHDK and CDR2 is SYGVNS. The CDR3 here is CASSSGGRGSPLHF. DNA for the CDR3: TGTGCCAGCAGCAGCGGGGGGCGAGGTTCACCCCTCCACTTT.

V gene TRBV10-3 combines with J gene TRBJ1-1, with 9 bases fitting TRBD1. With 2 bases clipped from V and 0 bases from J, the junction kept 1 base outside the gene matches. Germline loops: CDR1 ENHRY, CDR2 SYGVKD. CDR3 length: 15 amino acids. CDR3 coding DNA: TGTGCCATCAGTGAGGGGACAGGGATGAACACTGAAGCTTTCTTT. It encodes CAISEGTGMNTEAFF.

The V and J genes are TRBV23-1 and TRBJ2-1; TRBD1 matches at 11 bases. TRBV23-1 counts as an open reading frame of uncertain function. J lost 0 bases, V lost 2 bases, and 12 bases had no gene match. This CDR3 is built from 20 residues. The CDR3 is CASSQVDRDRGLSSYNEQFF. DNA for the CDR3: TGCGCCAGCAGTCAAGTCGACCGGGACAGGGGGTTGAGCTCCTACAATGAGCAGTTCTTC.